This T cell receptor (beta chain) was found in a study of T cell responses to AZD1222 COVID-19 vaccine. CDR1 is SEHNR and CDR2 is FQNEAQ in the germline V gene (reference sequence). Trimming took 5 bases from V and 1 from J, leaving 15 bases between them. The CDR3 is 16 residues long. Method: immunoSEQ multiplex PCR; TCRdb's copy keeps in-frame clones and lacks some. This sample carries over 100,000 clones, over 75% of them seen once, and the ten largest clones take less than 4.5%. This sequence was found in an adult who received the AZD1222 COVID-19 vaccine. Source: peripheral blood, taken 28 days after the second AZD1222 dose. The chain couples TRBV7-9 to TRBJ2-1; possible D gene TRBD2, 6 bases. The DNA for the CDR3 is TGTGCCAGCAGCCGTTTCGTGGGGGGTTCCTACAATGAGCAGTTCTTC. It is translated as CASSRFVGGSYNEQFF.